This T cell receptor (beta chain) derives from a study of blood T cell repertoires in COVID-19. Study-wide background: Specimens from acute and convalescent COVID-19 originated in the United States, Italy and Spain. In each case, the material was cDNA or gDNA derived from T cells, B-cell-depleted T cells, or PBMCs.

Here immunoSEQ multiplex PCR was the method, and the copy in TCRdb shows in-frame clones only, minus some. This sample carries roughly 340,000 clones, around 87% of them seen once, and the ten largest clones take around 1.9%. The V segment lost 11 bases and the J segment 0 bases; nucleotides outside the gene matches: 7. The V gene's germline CDR1 is MDHEN and CDR2 SYDVKM. The CDR3 has 13 amino acids. All enrollees were about 18 to 100 years old and from fewer than 30 US areas. The study assigned cohorts using participant-reported clinical history. The clonotype originates from a middle-aged man in a cohort exposed to, infected with or recovered from COVID-19 (not recorded which). The chain couples TRBV28 to TRBJ2-7; 7 bases are shared with TRBD2. Material for sequencing was PBMCs or T cells enriched from blood (not recorded which). CDR3 loop: CAHTRGSSYEQYF. The DNA of the CDR3 is TGTGCCCATACGCGGGGGAGCTCCTACGAGCAGTACTTC.